This TCR beta chain was captured in a study of control samples from healthy donors and cancer patients (dated by TCRdb to about 2020). The V end loses 0 bases and the J end loses 6 bases, and a stretch of 8 bases separates them. The CDR3 contains 14 residues, cysteine and phenylalanine counted. The CDR3 DNA has 42 bases and is translated from base 1. CDR1 and CDR2 are read off the germline V gene as LGHNA and YSLEER. With regard to this clone: Its target antigen remains unknown. No base quality information exists; no much larger clone differs at one position.

The library was built by means of the immunoSEQ multiplex PCR assay. TCRdb carries this immuneACCESS record with in-frame sequences only. Its versions omit some clonotypes, under half of them owing to an unresolved V gene in the studies checked, with the rest unexplained. For this sample there are around 75,000 clones; around 82% appear just once. Jointly, the top ten make up 25% to 30% of the sample. The chain links TRBV4-3 with TRBJ2-2, with an unclear D gene assignment. The clonotype originates from a man aged 50 to 59 in good health. The sample taken for sequencing was blood. The sequenced DNA: TGCGCCAGCAGCCAAGACCCGCGAGCCGGGGAGCTGTTTTTT. Translated, it gives CASSQDPRAGELFF.